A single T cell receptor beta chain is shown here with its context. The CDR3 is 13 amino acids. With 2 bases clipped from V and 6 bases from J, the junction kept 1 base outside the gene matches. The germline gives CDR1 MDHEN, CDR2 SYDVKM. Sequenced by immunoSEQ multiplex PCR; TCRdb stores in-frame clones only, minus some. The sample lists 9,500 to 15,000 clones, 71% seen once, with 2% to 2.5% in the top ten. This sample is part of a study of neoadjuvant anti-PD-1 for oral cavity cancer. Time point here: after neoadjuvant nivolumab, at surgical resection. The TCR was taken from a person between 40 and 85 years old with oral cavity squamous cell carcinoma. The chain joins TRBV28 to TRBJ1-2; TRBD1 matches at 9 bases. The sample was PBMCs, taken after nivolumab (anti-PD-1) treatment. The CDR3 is CASSLGDRDGYTF. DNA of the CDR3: TGTGCCAGCAGTTTAGGGGACAGGGATGGCTACACCTTC.